This TCR beta chain stems from a study of T cell responses to AZD1222 COVID-19 vaccine. Whole-study results and caveats: Dominant CD4 TCR responses targeted spike regions 160-218 and 743-854.

V was clipped by 4 bases and J by 6 bases; unmatched bases: 20. The CDR3 has 19 residues. In germline, CDR1 is LGHNA, CDR2 YNFKEQ. Note on this clone: Antigen specificity is unknown.

The data were produced by immunoSEQ multiplex PCR, yet TCRdb's version contains in-frame clones alone and is incomplete. The sample includes more than 95,000 clones, approximately 93% of them seen just once. The chain combines TRBV4-2 with TRBJ2-3, with 9 bases lining up with TRBD2. This TCR derives from an adult in good health. The sequenced sample was peripheral blood, obtained on day 0 of AZD1222 vaccination. DNA of the CDR3: TGTGCCAGCAGCCCACGGGGGGTAGCGGGAGATCAACTACAGGATACGCAGTATTTT. Protein product: CASSPRGVAGDQLQDTQYF.